The 23 T cell receptor beta chains in this list originate from one sample, sequenced in a study of cytomegalovirus exposure and HLA in healthy donors. The protocol was immunoSEQ multiplex PCR, while the TCRdb copy is restricted to in-frame clones and leaves out a portion. Altogether about 160,000 clones are present, 80% to 90% being singletons, with the ten largest covering approximately 2.2%. The sample was PBMCs. Receptors originate from a woman aged 18 to 35 in good health and CMV-seronegative.

This clone occurred once. The chain uses TRBV7-9 and TRBJ2-7, with 10 positions matching TRBD2. The V and J ends lost 3 bases and 4 bases, in that order; junction bases with no gene match: 6. Germline V gene sequence: CDR1 SEHNR, CDR2 FQNEAQ (reference sequence). The CDR3 spans 15 residues. CDR3 protein: CASSFPGLALYEQYF. The DNA for the CDR3 is TGTGCCAGCAGCTTCCCGGGACTAGCGTTATACGAGCAGTACTTC.

The count of this clone is one. The rearrangement links TRBV27 to TRBJ1-5, with 9 bases lining up with TRBD1. The germline CDR1 and CDR2 sequences are MNHEY and SMNVEV (reference sequence). CDR3 length: 16 amino acids. Unmatched junction bases numbered 8, after V lost 6 bases and J lost 2 bases. CDR3 in DNA: TGTGCCAGCAGCCCCCAAACAGGGGGCCGCAATCAGCCCCAGCATTTT. It is translated as CASSPQTGGRNQPQHF.

The genes are TRBV19 and TRBJ2-7; D is perhaps TRBD1 (6 bases). V lost 11 bases, J lost 3 bases, and 14 bases lay in between. Germline CDR1 is LNHDA and CDR2 is SQIVND (reference sequence). This CDR3 region has 12 residues. DNA of the CDR3: TGTGCCTCCCGGGACAACTACTACGAGCAGTACTTC. Its protein is CASRDNYYEQYF.

This clone was counted once. V gene TRBV5-1 combines with J gene TRBJ1-3; D possibly corresponds to TRBD1 (6 bases). V lost 3 bases and J lost 4, with 20 bases in between. The CDR3 is made up of 17 amino acids. The V gene's germline CDR1 is SGHRS and CDR2 YFSETQ. CDR3 coding DNA: TGCGCCAGCAGCTCCTGGGGGCTAAATCGCGAAGGAAACACCATATATTTT. The encoded protein is CASSSWGLNREGNTIYF.

The CDR3 coding sequence is TGTGCCAGCAGCTTAACAGGGTTTAGTGAAAAACTGTTTTTT. Translating it yields CASSLTGFSEKLFF. This sequence joins TRBV7-6 and TRBJ1-4; D is possibly TRBD1 (6 bases). The V and J ends lost 2 bases and 7 bases respectively, with 11 bases between them. Germline V gene lookup returns CDR1 SGHVS and CDR2 FNYEAQ. CDR3 length: 14 amino acids. Full variable domain (missing parts from reference TRBV7-6 and TRBJ1-4): GAGVSQSPRYKVTKRGQDVALRCDPISGHVSLYWYRQALGQGPEFLTYFNYEAQQDKSGLPNDRFSAERPEGSISTLTIQRTEQRDSAMYRCASSLTGFSEKLFFGSGTQLSVL.

The sample holds one count of this clone. This chain joins TRBV11-3 and TRBJ2-1; D might be TRBD1 (6 bases). V shed 1 base and J shed 6 bases, with 13 bases lying between them. The CDR3 is 15 amino acids. In germline, CDR1 is SGHNT, CDR2 YENEEA. This CDR3 is CASSLAGTPFNEQFF. CDR3 DNA: TGTGCCAGCAGCTTAGCCGGGACACCTTTCAATGAGCAGTTCTTC.

V is TRBV6-5 and J is TRBJ1-5; 9 bases are a match to TRBD1. The germline V gene encodes CDR1 MNHEY and CDR2 SVGAGI. The CDR3 is 15 residues long. J was trimmed by 4 bases and V by 6 bases; bases with no gene match: 7. The CDR3 loop is CASSPRGTGNQPQHF. As DNA, the CDR3 is TGTGCCAGCAGCCCCAGGGGGACAGGGAATCAGCCCCAGCATTTT.

This clone was seen once. The chain is built from TRBV7-9 and TRBJ2-7; 10 bases are shared with TRBD1. The CDR3 consists of 13 residues. CDR1 and CDR2 from the germline V gene are SEHNR and FQNEAQ (reference sequence). V trimming: 3 bases; J trimming: 10 bases; junction bases outside the gene matches: 6. The CDR3 is CASSLGDRGPQYF. CDR3 nucleotide sequence: TGTGCCAGCAGCTTGGGAGACAGGGGGCCCCAGTACTTC.

This chain joins TRBV5-1 and TRBJ2-5; TRBD2 matches 9 bases. V was clipped by 0 bases and J by 3 bases; unmatched bases: 12. CDR1 and CDR2 (germline): SGHRS, YFSETQ. This CDR3 comprises 18 residues. CDR3 sequence: CASSLGGISGGLKETQYF. Written as DNA, the CDR3 is TGCGCCAGCAGCTTGGGTGGTATTAGCGGGGGACTCAAAGAGACCCAGTACTTC.

This clone was recorded once. The chain recombines TRBV5-6 with TRBJ1-3, with TRBD1 matching over 7 bases. The CDR3 covers 19 residues. Trimming removed 4 bases from V and 2 bases from J; junction bases left unmatched: 18. CDR1 SGHDT and CDR2 YYEEEE come from the germline V gene. This CDR3 is CASSPLSGTAQSTGNTIYF. CDR3 nucleotide sequence: TGTGCCAGCAGCCCCCTTTCCGGGACAGCTCAGAGCACTGGAAACACCATATATTTT.

This clone occurred a few times. V gene TRBV18 combines with J gene TRBJ2-7; D unresolved. Germline assignment: CDR1 KGHSH and CDR2 LQKENI. Trimming took 8 bases from V and 0 from J, leaving 11 bases between them. The CDR3 has 13 residues. In DNA, the CDR3 is TGTGCCAGCCAACCCTTCAGCTCCTACGAGCAGTACTTC. This sequence encodes CASQPFSSYEQYF.

V gene TRBV4-3 combines with J gene TRBJ2-3, with 7 bases matching TRBD2. Germline V gene data show CDR1 as LGHNA and CDR2 as YSLEER. The CDR3 spans 15 residues. Trimming at V came to 4 bases and at J to 2 bases, leaving 6 bases not matched to a gene. CDR3 in amino acids: CASSPSGAYTDTQYF. In DNA, the CDR3 is TGCGCCAGCAGCCCGAGCGGGGCCTACACAGATACGCAGTATTTT.

There are a few counts of this clone. This chain links TRBV5-1 with TRBJ1-6; D is unclear. Trimming took 3 bases from V and 7 from J, leaving 14 bases between them. The CDR3 sequence is 15 residues long. Germline V gives CDR1 SGHRS, CDR2 YFSETQ. Here the CDR3 DNA reads TGCGCCAGCAGCTCCATTAGTGATGCGAATTCACCCCTCCACTTT. Its translation is CASSSISDANSPLHF.

The chain uses TRBV28 and TRBJ1-2; 8 bases agree with TRBD1. After removal of 5 bases from V and 5 bases from J, the junction contained 4 bases not matched to a gene. CDR1 and CDR2 from the germline V gene are MDHEN and SYDVKM. The CDR3 runs 13 residues. CDR3 bases: TGTGCCAGCAGTCTCCGGACAGGGTATGGCTACACCTTC. It yields the protein CASSLRTGYGYTF.

CDR3 region: CASSPPTSGRGNEQFF. The CDR3 nucleotides read TGTGCCAGCAGCCCCCCGACTAGCGGGAGGGGAAATGAGCAGTTCTTC. The V gene is TRBV7-9, the J gene TRBJ2-1; 14 nucleotides line up with TRBD2. CDR3 size: 16 residues. CDR1 and CDR2 from the germline V gene are SEHNR and FQNEAQ (reference sequence). With V trimmed by 5 bases and J by 7 bases, 7 bases remained unmatched.

This chain uses TRBV5-1 with TRBJ1-4; possibly TRBD1 for D (5 bases). V was cut by 1 base and J by 2 bases, with 12 bases left in between. The CDR3 totals 16 residues. Germline V gives CDR1 SGHRS, CDR2 YFSETQ. This CDR3 reads CASSLNSGGTNEKLFF. As DNA, the CDR3 is TGCGCCAGCAGCTTGAATTCTGGGGGGACTAATGAAAAACTGTTTTTT.

This rearrangement joins TRBV4-1 to TRBJ1-6; a possible D gene is TRBD1 (5 bases). There are 17 residues in the CDR3. V dropped 1 base and J dropped 5 bases, with 15 bases sitting between them. Germline CDR1 and CDR2: MGHRA and YSYEKL. The CDR3, as DNA: TGCGCCAGCAGCCAAGGGGGGGAGTGGTCGGATAATTCACCCCTCCACTTT. It specifies CASSQGGEWSDNSPLHF.

The chain combines TRBV6-6 with TRBJ2-1, with TRBD1 matching 9 bases. The V gene's germline CDR1 is MNHNY and CDR2 SVGAGI (reference sequence). The CDR3 is 12 amino acids. Unmatched junction bases numbered 7, after V lost 11 bases and J lost 8 bases. CDR3 region: CAARDRDHEQFF. Written as DNA, the CDR3 is TGTGCCGCCCGGGACAGGGATCATGAGCAGTTCTTC.

The chain has TRBV29-1 and TRBJ2-2; the match to TRBD1 covers 9 bases. The V gene's germline CDR1 is SQVTM and CDR2 ANQGSEA. The CDR3 covers 15 residues. Trimming at V came to 7 bases and at J to 5 bases, leaving 11 bases not matched to a gene. CDR3 nucleotides: TGCAGCGCCAAGGGGACAGGGCTTGGTACCGGGGAGCTGTTTTTT. Its translation: CSAKGTGLGTGELFF.

The V call is TRBV6-6, the J call TRBJ2-1; 11 nucleotides align to TRBD1. The V segment lost 3 bases and the J segment 7 bases; nucleotides outside the gene matches: 5. CDR1 MNHNY and CDR2 SVGAGI come from the germline V gene (reference sequence). This CDR3 has 15 amino acids. In nucleotides, the CDR3 is TGTGCCAGCAGTTATGGACAGGGGGCGATAAATGAGCAGTTCTTC. Its protein is CASSYGQGAINEQFF.

The chain combines TRBV7-8 with TRBJ1-4, with TRBD1 identical over 7 bases. Germline lookup yields CDR1 SGHVS and CDR2 FQNEAQ. V lost 5 bases to trimming and J lost 8 bases; unmatched junction nucleotides: 8. The CDR3 runs to 14 residues. Here the CDR3 reads CASSLDRVDEKLFF. The DNA for the CDR3 is TGTGCCAGCAGCCTCGACAGGGTGGACGAAAAACTGTTTTTT.

V usage is TRBV7-9 and J usage is TRBJ1-3; 9 bases are a match to TRBD1. This CDR3 is 16 amino acids long. CDR1 is SEHNR and CDR2 is FQNEAQ in the germline V gene (reference sequence). Trimming took 2 bases from V and 4 from J; bases not matched to a gene: 6. Here the CDR3 reads CASSLWGTGHGNTIYF. As DNA, the CDR3 is TGTGCCAGCAGCTTATGGGGGACAGGGCACGGAAACACCATATATTTT.

The chain employs TRBV7-8 and TRBJ2-7; no definite D call. V lost 5 bases and J lost 5, with 22 bases in between. Germline V gene data show CDR1 as SGHVS and CDR2 as FQNEAQ. CDR3 length equals 16 residues. Written as DNA, the CDR3 is TGTGCCAGCAGCCCGAATTACGCAGTGGGCCGCGACGAGCAGTACTTC. It translates to CASSPNYAVGRDEQYF.